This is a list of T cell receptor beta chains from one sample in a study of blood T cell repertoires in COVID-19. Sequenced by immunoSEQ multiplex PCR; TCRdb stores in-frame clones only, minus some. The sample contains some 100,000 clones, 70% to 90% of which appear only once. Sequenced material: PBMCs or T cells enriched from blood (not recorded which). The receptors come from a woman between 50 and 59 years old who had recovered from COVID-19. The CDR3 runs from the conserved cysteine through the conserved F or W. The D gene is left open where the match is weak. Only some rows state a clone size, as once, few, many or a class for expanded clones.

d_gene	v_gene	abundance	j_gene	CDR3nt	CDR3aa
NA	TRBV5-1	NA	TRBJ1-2	TGCGCCAGCAGCTCTTGGACAACTGATGGCTACACCTTC	CASSSWTTDGYTF
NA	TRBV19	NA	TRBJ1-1	TGTGCCAGTAGACAACAGATGAACACTGAAGCTTTCTTT	CASRQQMNTEAFF
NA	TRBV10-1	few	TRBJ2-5	TGCGCCAGCAGCACCCCGGGCCAAGAGACCCAGTACTTC	CASSTPGQETQYF
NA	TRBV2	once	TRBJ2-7	TGTGCCAGCAGTGAAGTAGCGCGGGAGCAGTACTTC	CASSEVAREQYF
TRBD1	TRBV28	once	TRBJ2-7	TGTGCCAGCAGTCCCAGTGACAGGGACGAGCAGTACTTC	CASSPSDRDEQYF
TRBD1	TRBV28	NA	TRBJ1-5	TGTGCCAGCCTCGAAGGTTATTTCCGGACAGGGACCAATCAGCCCCAGCATTTT	CASLEGYFRTGTNQPQHF
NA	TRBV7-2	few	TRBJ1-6	TGTGCCAGCAGCTTAGGGACATTGGGTAATTCACCCCTCCACTTT	CASSLGTLGNSPLHF
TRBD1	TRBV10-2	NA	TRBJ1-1	TGCGCCAGCAGGAGACAGGGGTGGACTGAAGCTTTCTTT	CASRRQGWTEAFF
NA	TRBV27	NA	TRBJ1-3	TGTGCCAGCAAAGCCCTGGGCGCGGGGGGAAACACCATATATTTT	CASKALGAGGNTIYF
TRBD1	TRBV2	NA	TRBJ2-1	TGTGCCAGCAGCGAGGACAGGAGCTCCTACAATGAGCAGTTCTTC	CASSEDRSSYNEQFF
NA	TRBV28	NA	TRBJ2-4	TGTGCCAGCTTCTCAGTTTCTCTAGCCAAAAACATTCAGTACTTC	CASFSVSLAKNIQYF
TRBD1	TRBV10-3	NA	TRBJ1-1	TGTGCCATCAGGGTACAGGGGGGCGTAACTGAAGCTTTCTTT	CAIRVQGGVTEAFF
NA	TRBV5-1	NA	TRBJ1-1	TGCGCCAGCAGCTTAGCCGTAAACACTGAAGCTTTCTTT	CASSLAVNTEAFF
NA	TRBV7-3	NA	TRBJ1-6	TGTGCCAGCAGCTTCAGTAGGACTAATAATTCACCCCTCCACTTT	CASSFSRTNNSPLHF
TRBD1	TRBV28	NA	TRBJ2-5	TGTGCCAGCATAAGGGGGACAGGGGGCGGAGAGACCCAGTACTTC	CASIRGTGGGETQYF
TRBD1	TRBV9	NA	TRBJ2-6	TGTGCCAGCAGCGTTCCTTCAGACAGGGGTTCCTCTGGGGCCAACGTCCTGACTTTC	CASSVPSDRGSSGANVLTF
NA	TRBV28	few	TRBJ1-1	TGTGCCAGCATTACACATTGGCGGGAGAACACTGAAGCTTTCTTT	CASITHWRENTEAFF
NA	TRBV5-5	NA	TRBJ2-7	TGTGCCAGCAGCGTGACAGGCTCCCTCTACGAGCAGTACTTC	CASSVTGSLYEQYF
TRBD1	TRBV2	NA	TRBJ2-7	TGTGCCAGCAGGGGGACAGGGAAAGTTTTAGAGCAGTACTTC	CASRGTGKVLEQYF
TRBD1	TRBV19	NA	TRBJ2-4	TGTGCCAGTACACAGGGGGCCAAAAACATTCAGTACTTC	CASTQGAKNIQYF
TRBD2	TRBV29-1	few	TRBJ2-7	TGCAGCGTTGAGACGGGGGGAGGGGAGCAGTACTTC	CSVETGGGEQYF
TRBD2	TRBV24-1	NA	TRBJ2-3	TGTGCCACCAGGAGCGGGGGGGAGGGCTCAGATACGCAGTATTTT	CATRSGGEGSDTQYF
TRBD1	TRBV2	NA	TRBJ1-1	TGTGCCAGCAGTGAAGCGGCAGGGGGCCTTGGGAACACTGAAGCTTTCTTT	CASSEAAGGLGNTEAFF
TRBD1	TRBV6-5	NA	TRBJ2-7	TGTGCCAGCAGTTACCCCGGGACAGGGTTCTGGCAGTACTTC	CASSYPGTGFWQYF
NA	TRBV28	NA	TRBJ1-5	TGTGCCAGCAGTTTATTATCTGGGGGCGTGGGGAAGCCCCAGCATTTT	CASSLLSGGVGKPQHF
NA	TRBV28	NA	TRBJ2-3	TGTGCCAGCAGTTCCAACAGGGCTACGCAGTATTTT	CASSSNRATQYF
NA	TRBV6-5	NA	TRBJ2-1	TGTGCCAGCAGTCTGCGGACTTTCCCTTACAATGAGCAGTTCTTC	CASSLRTFPYNEQFF
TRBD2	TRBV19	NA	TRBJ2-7	TGTGCCAGTAGTATATCCGGGGGGAACTCCTACGAGCAGTACTTC	CASSISGGNSYEQYF
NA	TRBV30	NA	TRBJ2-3	TGTGCCTGGAGTGTACAAGAGGTCAGGGCAGATACGCAGTATTTT	CAWSVQEVRADTQYF
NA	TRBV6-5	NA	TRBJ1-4	TGTGCCAGCAGTACCACGACTCCTCCGAATGAAAAACTGTTTTTT	CASSTTTPPNEKLFF
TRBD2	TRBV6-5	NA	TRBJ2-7	TGTGCCAGCAGTTACCGCCATAGCGGGAATGCTGAGCAGTACTTC	CASSYRHSGNAEQYF
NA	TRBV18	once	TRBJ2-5	TGTGCCAGCTCACCGATGGCAGTCAGGGAGACCCAGTACTTC	CASSPMAVRETQYF
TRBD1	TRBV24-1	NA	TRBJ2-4	TGTGCCACCAGTGCCTCTTGGGACAGAGGCTCTAACATTCAGTACTTC	CATSASWDRGSNIQYF
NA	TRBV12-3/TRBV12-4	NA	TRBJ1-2	TGTGCCAGCAGTTTTCGCCGCGGCTATGGCTACACCTTC	CASSFRRGYGYTF
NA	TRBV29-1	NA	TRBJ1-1	TGCAGCGTTGTGGGGCGGGGGGGCGCGGGCACTGAAGCTTTCTTT	CSVVGRGGAGTEAFF
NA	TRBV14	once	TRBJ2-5	TGTGCCAGCAGCTTCCAGGGGACCCAGTACTTC	CASSFQGTQYF
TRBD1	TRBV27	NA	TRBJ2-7	TGTGCCAGCAGTTCCCTCCTTGGGACAGGGGCCTCCTACGAGCAGTACTTC	CASSSLLGTGASYEQYF
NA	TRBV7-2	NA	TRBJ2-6	TGTGCCAGCAGCCACCGCAGGGGAATATACTCTGGGGCCAACGTCCTGACTTTC	CASSHRRGIYSGANVLTF
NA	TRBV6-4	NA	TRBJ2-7	TGTGCCAGCAGTGACTATAACCGGGAGCGATCCTACGAGCAGTACTTC	CASSDYNRERSYEQYF
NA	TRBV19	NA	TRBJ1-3	TGTGCCAGTAGAGACCGAGCGAACTCTGGAAACACCATATATTTT	CASRDRANSGNTIYF
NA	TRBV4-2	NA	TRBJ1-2	TGTGCCAGCAGCCAAGAAGCTCAGGGATATGGCTACACCTTC	CASSQEAQGYGYTF
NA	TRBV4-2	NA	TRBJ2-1	TGTGCCAGCAGCCAAGTAAGGCTACCTCGGGGTGACAATGAGCAGTTCTTC	CASSQVRLPRGDNEQFF
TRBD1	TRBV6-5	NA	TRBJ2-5	TGTGCCAGCAGTTTGACAGGGCTGGGCAGGGAGACCCAGTACTTC	CASSLTGLGRETQYF
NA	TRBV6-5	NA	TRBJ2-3	TGTGCCAGCAGTAGTCCGATGGGCCTCGCAGTCGCGCAGTATTTT	CASSSPMGLAVAQYF
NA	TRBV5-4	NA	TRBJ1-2	TGTGCCAGCAGCTTGGACGGGACATTTGGCTACACCTTC	CASSLDGTFGYTF
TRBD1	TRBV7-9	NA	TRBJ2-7	TGTGCCAGCAGCTTAGTAAGACTGGGACAGGGGATCCGCGAGCAGTACTTC	CASSLVRLGQGIREQYF
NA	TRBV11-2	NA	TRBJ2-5	TGTGCCAGCAGCCGGACAGAGTTCCAAGAGACCCAGTACTTC	CASSRTEFQETQYF
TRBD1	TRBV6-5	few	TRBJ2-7	TGTGCCAGCAGTTACGAGGCAGGGGGCGTCTACGAGCAGTACTTC	CASSYEAGGVYEQYF
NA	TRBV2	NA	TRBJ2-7	TGTGCCAGCAGTGTCTACGACTACGAGCAGTACTTC	CASSVYDYEQYF
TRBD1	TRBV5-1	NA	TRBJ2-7	TGCGCCAGCAGCGCTTTGACAGGGCCGACGCCCTACGAGCAGTACTTC	CASSALTGPTPYEQYF
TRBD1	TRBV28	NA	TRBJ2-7	TGTGCCAGCGGCCCGGGACAGGTAGGGTCGCGATCCTACGAGCAGTACTTC	CASGPGQVGSRSYEQYF
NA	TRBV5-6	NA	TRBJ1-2	TGTGCCAGCAGCTTAAGAGGGTTTGGCTACACCTTC	CASSLRGFGYTF